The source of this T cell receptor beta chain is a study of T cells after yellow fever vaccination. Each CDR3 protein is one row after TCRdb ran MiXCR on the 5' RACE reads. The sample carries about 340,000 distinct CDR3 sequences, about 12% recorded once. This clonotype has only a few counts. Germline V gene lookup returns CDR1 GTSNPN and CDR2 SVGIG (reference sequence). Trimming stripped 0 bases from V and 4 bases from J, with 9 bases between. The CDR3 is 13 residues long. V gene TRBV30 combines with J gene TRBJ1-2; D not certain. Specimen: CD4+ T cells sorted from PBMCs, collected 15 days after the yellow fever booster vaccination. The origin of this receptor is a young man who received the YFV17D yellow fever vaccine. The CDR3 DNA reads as TGTGCCTGGAGTGTACAGCTATCCTATGGCTACACCTTC. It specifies CAWSVQLSYGYTF.